What follows is one TCR beta chain and its context. It has no known antigen specificity. Base qualities are not recorded, but no much larger clone differs from it by a single base. Preparation of the library involved the immunoSEQ multiplex PCR assay. Roughly 10^5 TCR templates per sample were assayed on the deep sequencing platform. Genomic DNA extracted from sorted T cells was the material used for TCRbeta CDR3 sequencing. Per the authors' processing: The R programming language was used for the clonal analysis of the TCRbeta CDR3 data. Unstimulated samples were compared with post-reaction CFSE-low samples to define alloreactive CD4+ and CD8+ clones. Regulatory or non-regulatory origin was assigned to alloreactive CD4+ clones by matching of sequences to sorted unstimulated Treg and non-Treg repertoires. This is the immuneACCESS table as TCRdb keeps it, with only in-frame sequences that have V and J called. A part of the clones is gone; compared with another copy, unresolved V genes explain less than half, and the rest is unexplained. Clone size and V and J calls were adopted from that table, with D and trimming inferred from the DNA. The sample data list around 99,000 clones, and about 90% of these were observed just once. The ten largest account for 0.65% to 0.9% of the sample.

TCRbeta CDR3 sequencing was performed on sorted unstimulated T cells and on proliferating T cells recovered from mixed lymphocyte reactions. Fresh whole blood from approximately ten HLA-typed healthy donors was used to isolate PBMCs. Unstimulated CD4+ regulatory T cells were FACS-sorted to map the origin of alloreactive clones. The data are from a study of siplizumab effects on memory and regulatory T cells (dated by TCRdb to the late 2010s). Regarding the research as a whole: The study examined how the anti-CD2 antibody siplizumab affects alloreactive T-cell subsets in allogeneic mixed lymphocyte reactions built from human PBMCs.

What the study reported, not specific to this receptor: Among mappable alloreactive CD4+ clones, an average Treg-derived fraction of approximately 73% was observed with siplizumab, compared with 26.9% in control reactions. The suppressive function of proliferating Tregs from siplizumab cultures was not functionally confirmed. Siplizumab significantly reduced the cumulative frequency of alloreactive sequences traceable to unstimulated CD4+ memory T cells. Greater diversity appeared to be present in unstimulated naive T cells than in memory T cells, and a substantial contribution to the alloresponse seemed to be made by naive cells. For roughly 80-96% of proliferating CD4+ or CD8+ clones, no naive or memory phenotype could be assigned. Because sequences below about 10^-5 frequency were poorly captured, only a minor fraction of alloreactive clones could be mapped to unstimulated subsets.

From a lookup of the germline V gene, CDR1 and CDR2 are SGHRS and YFSETQ. Measured from the cysteine to the phenylalanine, the CDR3 is 16 residues long. CDR3 DNA is the only sequence kept; it has 48 bases, read in frame from the first base. Here V drops 0 bases and J drops 2 bases, and the junction holds 3 bases not matched to any gene. This TCR came from a human donor in good health. The source material was Tregs sorted from blood. The rearrangement combines TRBV5-1 with TRBJ1-1; TRBD1 matches 11 bases in the middle. The CDR3 reads CASSLGTGGSNTEAFF. The DNA is TGCGCCAGCAGCTTGGGGACAGGGGGCAGCAACACTGAAGCTTTCTTT.